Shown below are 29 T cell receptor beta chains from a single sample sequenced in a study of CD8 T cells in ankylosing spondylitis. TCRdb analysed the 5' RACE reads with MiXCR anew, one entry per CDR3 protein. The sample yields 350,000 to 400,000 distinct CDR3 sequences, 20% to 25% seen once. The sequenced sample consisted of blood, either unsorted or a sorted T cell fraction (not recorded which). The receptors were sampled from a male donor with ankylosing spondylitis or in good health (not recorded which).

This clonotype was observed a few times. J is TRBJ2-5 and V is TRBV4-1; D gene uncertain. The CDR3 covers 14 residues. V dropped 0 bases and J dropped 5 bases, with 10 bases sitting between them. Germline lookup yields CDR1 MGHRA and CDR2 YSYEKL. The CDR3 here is CASSQESVVETQYF. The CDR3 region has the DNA TGCGCCAGCAGCCAAGAGTCAGTGGTGGAGACCCAGTACTTC.

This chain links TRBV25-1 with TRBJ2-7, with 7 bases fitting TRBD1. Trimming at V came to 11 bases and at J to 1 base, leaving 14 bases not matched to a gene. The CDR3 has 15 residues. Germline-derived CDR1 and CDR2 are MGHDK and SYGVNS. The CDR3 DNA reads TGTGCCCGACACCGAGGGACAGAATCATCCTACGAGCAGTACTTC. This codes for CARHRGTESSYEQYF.

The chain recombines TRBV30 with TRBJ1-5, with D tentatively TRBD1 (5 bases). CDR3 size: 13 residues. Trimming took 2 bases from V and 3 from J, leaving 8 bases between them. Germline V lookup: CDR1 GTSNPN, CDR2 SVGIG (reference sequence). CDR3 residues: CAWSTGYNQPQHF. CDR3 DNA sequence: TGTGCCTGGAGTACAGGATACAATCAGCCCCAGCATTTT.

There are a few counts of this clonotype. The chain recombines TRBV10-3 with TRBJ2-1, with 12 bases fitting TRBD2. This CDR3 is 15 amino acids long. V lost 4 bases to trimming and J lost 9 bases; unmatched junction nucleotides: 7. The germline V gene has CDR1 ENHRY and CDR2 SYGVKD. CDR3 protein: CAISGLAGETIEQFF. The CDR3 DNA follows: TGTGCCATCAGTGGACTAGCGGGGGAGACAATTGAGCAGTTCTTC.

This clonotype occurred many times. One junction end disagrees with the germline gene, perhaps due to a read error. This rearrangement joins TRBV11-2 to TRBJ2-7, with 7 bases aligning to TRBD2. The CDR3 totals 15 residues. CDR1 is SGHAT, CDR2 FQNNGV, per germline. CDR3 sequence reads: CASSLAGGSSYEQYF. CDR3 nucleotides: TGTGCCAGCAGTTTAGCGGGCGGCAGCTCCTACGAGCAGTACTTC.

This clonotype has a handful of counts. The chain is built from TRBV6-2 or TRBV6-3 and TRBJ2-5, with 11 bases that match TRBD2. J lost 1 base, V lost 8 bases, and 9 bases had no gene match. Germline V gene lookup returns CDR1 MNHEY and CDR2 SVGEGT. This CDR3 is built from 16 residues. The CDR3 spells CASHPLAGGPQETQYF. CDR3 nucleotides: TGTGCCAGCCACCCTCTAGCGGGGGGACCCCAAGAGACCCAGTACTTC.

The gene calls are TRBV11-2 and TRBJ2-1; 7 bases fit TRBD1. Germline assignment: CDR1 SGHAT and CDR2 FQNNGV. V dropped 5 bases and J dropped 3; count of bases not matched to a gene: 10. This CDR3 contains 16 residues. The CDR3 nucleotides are TGTGCCAGCAGCCCATACAGGGGCCAGCTCTACAATGAGCAGTTCTTC. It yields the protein CASSPYRGQLYNEQFF.

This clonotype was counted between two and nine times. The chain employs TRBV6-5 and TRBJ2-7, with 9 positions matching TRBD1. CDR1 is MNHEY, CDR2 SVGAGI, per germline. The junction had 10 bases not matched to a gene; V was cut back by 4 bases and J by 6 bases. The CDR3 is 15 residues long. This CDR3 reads CASSSYRTGVAEQYF. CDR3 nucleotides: TGTGCCAGCAGTTCTTACCGGACAGGGGTAGCCGAGCAGTACTTC.

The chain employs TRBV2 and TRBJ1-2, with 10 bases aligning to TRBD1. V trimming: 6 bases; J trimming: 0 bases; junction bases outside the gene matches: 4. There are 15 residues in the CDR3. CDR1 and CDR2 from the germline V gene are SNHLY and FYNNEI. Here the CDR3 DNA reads TGTGCCAGCAGGACAGGGGGCCCAGCTAACTATGGCTACACCTTC. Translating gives CASRTGGPANYGYTF.

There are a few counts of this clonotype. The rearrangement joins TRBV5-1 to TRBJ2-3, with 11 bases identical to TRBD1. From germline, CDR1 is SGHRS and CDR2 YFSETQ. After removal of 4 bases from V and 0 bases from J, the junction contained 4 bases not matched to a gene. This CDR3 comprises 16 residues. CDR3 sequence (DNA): TGCGCCAGCAGCGCGGGGACAGGGGGTAGCACAGATACGCAGTATTTT. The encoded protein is CASSAGTGGSTDTQYF.

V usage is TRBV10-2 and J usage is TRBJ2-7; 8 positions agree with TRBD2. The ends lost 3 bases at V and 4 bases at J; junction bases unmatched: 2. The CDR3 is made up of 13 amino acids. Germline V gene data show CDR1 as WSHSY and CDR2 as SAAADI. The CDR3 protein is CASSEGGGYEQYF. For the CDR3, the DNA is TGCGCCAGCAGTGAAGGCGGGGGGTACGAGCAGTACTTC.

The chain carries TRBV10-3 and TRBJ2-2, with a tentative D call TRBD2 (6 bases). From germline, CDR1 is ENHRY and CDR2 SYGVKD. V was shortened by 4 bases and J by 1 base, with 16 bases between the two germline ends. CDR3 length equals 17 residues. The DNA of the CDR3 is TGTGCCATCAGTGGACCCCCCCCAGCGGGGAACACCGGGGAGCTGTTTTTT. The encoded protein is CAISGPPPAGNTGELFF.

This CDR3 is CAWSYGGGSSEQYF. The CDR3 nucleotides read TGTGCCTGGAGTTACGGGGGGGGTTCTTCCGAGCAGTACTTC. The chain employs TRBV30 and TRBJ2-7; 8 bases are a match to TRBD2. This CDR3 is built from 14 residues. J gave up 6 bases and V 2 bases, and 9 bases lay outside the gene matches. The V gene's germline CDR1 is GTSNPN and CDR2 SVGIG (reference sequence). Variable domain in full (rest from reference TRBV30 and TRBJ2-7): SQTIHQWPATLVQPVGSPLSLECTVEGTSNPNLYWYRQAAGRGLQLLFYSVGIGQISSEVPQNLSASRPQDRQFILSSKKLLLSDSGFYLCAWSYGGGSSEQYFGPGTRLTVT.

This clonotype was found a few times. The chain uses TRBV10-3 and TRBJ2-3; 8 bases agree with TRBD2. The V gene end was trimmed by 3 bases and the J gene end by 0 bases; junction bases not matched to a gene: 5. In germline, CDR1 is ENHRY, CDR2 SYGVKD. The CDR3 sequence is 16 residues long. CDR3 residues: CAISDPSGQSTDTQYF. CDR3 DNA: TGTGCCATCAGTGACCCTAGCGGGCAAAGCACAGATACGCAGTATTTT.

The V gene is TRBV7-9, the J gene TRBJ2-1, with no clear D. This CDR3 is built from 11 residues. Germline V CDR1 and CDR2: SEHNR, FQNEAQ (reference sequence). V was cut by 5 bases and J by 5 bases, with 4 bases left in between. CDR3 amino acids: CASSRDNEQFF. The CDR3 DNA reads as TGTGCCAGCAGCCGGGACAATGAGCAGTTCTTC. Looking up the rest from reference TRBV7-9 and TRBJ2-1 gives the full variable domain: DTGVSQNPRHKITKRGQNVTFRCDPISEHNRLYWYRQTLGQGPEFLTYFQNEAQLEKSRLLSDRFSAERPKGSFSTLEIQRTEQGDSAMYLCASSRDNEQFFGPGTRLTVL.

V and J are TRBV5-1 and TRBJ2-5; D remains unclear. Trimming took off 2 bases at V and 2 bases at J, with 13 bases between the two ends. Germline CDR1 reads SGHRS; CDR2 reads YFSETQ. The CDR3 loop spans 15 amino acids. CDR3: CASSFTGPLQETQYF. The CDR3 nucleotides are TGCGCCAGCAGCTTTACGGGCCCTCTTCAAGAGACCCAGTACTTC.

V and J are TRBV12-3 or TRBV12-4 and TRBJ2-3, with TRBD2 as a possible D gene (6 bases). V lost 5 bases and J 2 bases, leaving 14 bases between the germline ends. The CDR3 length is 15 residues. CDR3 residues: CASSPGTLHTDTQYF. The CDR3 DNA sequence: TGTGCCAGCAGTCCCGGGACTTTACACACAGATACGCAGTATTTT.

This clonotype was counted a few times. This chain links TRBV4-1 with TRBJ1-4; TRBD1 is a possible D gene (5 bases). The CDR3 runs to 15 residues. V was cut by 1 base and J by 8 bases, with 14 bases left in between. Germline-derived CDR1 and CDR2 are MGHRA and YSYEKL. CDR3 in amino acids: CASSQVFRVGEKLFF. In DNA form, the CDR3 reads TGCGCCAGCAGCCAAGTTTTCAGGGTGGGCGAAAAACTGTTTTTT.

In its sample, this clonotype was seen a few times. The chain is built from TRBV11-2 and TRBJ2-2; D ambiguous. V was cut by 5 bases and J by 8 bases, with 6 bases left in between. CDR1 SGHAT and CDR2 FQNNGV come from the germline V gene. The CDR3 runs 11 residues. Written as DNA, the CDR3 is TGTGCCAGCAGCATGCGTGGGGAGCTGTTTTTT. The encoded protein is CASSMRGELFF. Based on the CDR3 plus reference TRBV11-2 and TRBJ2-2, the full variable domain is EAGVAQSPRYKIIEKRQSVAFWCNPISGHATLYWYQQILGQGPKLLIQFQNNGVVDDSQLPKDRFSAERLKGVDSTLKIQPAKLEDSAVYLCASSMRGELFFGEGSRLTVL.

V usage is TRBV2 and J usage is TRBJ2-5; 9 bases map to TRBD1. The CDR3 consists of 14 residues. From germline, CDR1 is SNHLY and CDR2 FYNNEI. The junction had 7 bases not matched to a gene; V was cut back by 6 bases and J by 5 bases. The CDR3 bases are TGTGCCAGCAGCGCGACAGGGGGGTGGGAGACCCAGTACTTC. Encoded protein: CASSATGGWETQYF.

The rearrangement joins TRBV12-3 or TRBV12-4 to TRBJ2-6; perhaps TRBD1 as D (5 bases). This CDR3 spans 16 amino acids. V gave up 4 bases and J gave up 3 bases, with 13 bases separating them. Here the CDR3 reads CASSSLVGRGANVLTF. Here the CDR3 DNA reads TGTGCCAGCAGTTCACTCGTGGGGCGTGGGGCCAACGTCCTGACTTTC.

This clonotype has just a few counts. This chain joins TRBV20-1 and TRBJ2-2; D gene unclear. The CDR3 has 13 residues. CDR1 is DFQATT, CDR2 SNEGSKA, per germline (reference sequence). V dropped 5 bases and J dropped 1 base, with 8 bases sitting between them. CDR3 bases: TGCAGTGCTTCAGACAAGAACACCGGGGAGCTGTTTTTT. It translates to CSASDKNTGELFF.

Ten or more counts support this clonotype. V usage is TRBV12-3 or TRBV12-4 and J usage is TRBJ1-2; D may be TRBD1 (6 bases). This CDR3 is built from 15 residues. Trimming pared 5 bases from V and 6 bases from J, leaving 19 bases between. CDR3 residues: CASSLGAALFDGYTF. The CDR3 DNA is TGTGCCAGCAGTCTGGGGGCAGCCCTTTTTGATGGCTACACCTTC.

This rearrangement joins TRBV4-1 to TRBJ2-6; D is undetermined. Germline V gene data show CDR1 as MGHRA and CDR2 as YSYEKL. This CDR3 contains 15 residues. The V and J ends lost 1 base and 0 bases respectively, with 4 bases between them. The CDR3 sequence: CASSQGGSGANVLTF. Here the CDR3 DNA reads TGCGCCAGCAGCCAAGGAGGCTCTGGGGCCAACGTCCTGACTTTC.

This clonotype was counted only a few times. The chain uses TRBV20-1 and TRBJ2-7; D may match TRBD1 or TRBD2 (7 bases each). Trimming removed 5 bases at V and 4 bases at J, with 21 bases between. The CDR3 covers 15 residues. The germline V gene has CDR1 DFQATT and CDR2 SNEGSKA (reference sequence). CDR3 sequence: CSAQGGSGAGYEQYF. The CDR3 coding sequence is TGCAGTGCTCAGGGGGGGTCAGGGGCCGGATACGAGCAGTACTTC.

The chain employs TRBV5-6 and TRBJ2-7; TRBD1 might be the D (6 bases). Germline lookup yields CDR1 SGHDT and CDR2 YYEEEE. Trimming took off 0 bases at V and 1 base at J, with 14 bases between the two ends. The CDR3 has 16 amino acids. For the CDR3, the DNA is TGTGCCAGCAGCTTGGCCAGGGGAGACACATCCTACGAGCAGTACTTC. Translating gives CASSLARGDTSYEQYF. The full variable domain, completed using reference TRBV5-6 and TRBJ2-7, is DAGVTQSPTHLIKTRGQQVTLRCSPKSGHDTVSWYQQALGQGPQFIFQYYEEEERQRGNFPDRFSGHQFPNYSSELNVNALLLGDSALYLCASSLARGDTSYEQYFGPGTRLTVT.

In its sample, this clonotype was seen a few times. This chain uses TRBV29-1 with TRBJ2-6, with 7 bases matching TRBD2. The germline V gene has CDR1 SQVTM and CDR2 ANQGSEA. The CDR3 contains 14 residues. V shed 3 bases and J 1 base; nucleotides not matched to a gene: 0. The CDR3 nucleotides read TGCAGCGTTGACGGGGGGTCTGGGGCCAACGTCCTGACTTTC. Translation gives CSVDGGSGANVLTF.

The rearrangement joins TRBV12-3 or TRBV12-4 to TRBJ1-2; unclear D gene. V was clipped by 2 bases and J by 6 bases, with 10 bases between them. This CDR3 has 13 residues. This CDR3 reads CASSLPGSDGYTF. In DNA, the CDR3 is TGTGCCAGCAGTTTACCGGGAAGCGATGGCTACACCTTC.

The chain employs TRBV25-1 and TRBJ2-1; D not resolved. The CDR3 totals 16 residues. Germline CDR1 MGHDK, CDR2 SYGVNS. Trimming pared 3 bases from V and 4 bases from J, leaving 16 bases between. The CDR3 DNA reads TGTGCCAGCAGTGAGGGCAAGGGCGGATTATACAATGAGCAGTTCTTC. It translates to CASSEGKGGLYNEQFF. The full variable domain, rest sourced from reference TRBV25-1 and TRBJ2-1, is EADIYQTPRYLVIGTGKKITLECSQTMGHDKMYWYQQDPGMELHLIHYSYGVNSTEKGDLSSESTVSRIRTEHFPLTLESARPSHTSQYLCASSEGKGGLYNEQFFGPGTRLTVL.